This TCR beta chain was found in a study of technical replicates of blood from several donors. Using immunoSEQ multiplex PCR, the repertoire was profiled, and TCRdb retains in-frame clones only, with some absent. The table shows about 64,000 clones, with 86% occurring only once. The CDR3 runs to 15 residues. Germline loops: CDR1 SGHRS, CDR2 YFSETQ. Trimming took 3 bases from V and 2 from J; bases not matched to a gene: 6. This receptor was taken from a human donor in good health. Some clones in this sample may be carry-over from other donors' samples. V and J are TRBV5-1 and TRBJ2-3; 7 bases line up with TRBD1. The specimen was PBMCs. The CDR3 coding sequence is TGCGCCAGCAGCTACGACAGGGCCGACACAGATACGCAGTATTTT. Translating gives CASSYDRADTDTQYF.